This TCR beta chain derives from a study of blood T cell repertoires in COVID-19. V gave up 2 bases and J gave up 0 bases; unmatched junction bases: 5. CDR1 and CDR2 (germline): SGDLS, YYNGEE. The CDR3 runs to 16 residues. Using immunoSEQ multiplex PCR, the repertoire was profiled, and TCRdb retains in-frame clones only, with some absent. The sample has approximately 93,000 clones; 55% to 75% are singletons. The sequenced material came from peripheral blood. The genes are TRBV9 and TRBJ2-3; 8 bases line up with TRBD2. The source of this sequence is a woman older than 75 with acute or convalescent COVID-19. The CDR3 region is CASSVSAGESTDTQYF. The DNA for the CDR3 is TGTGCCAGCAGCGTCTCAGCGGGGGAAAGCACAGATACGCAGTATTTT.